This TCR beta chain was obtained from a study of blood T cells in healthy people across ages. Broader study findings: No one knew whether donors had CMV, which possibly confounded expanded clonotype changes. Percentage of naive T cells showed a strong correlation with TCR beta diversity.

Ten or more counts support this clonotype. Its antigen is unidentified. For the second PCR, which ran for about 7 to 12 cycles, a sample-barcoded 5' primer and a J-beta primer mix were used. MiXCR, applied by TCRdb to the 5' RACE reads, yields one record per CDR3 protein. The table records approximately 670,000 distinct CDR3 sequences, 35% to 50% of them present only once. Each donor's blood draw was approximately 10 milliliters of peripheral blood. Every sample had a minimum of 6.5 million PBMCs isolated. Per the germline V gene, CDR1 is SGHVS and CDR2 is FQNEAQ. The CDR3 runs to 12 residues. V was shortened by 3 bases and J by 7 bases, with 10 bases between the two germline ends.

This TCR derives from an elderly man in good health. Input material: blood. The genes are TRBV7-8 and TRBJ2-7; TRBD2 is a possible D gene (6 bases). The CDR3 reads CASSLPEGEQYF. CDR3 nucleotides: TGTGCCAGCAGCTTGCCGGAGGGAGAGCAGTACTTC.